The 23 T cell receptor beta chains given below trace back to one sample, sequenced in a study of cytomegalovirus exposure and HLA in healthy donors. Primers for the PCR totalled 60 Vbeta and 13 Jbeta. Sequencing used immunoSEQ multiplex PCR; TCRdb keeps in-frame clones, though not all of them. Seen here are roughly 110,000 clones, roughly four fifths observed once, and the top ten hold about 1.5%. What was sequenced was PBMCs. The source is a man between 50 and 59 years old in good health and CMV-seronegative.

The CDR3 spells CASSSGGGSPEAFF. The CDR3 DNA reads TGCGCCAGCAGCTCGGGAGGGGGCTCCCCTGAAGCTTTCTTT. The genes are TRBV5-1 and TRBJ1-1; 7 bases line up with TRBD1. Germline assignment: CDR1 SGHRS and CDR2 YFSETQ. This CDR3 is built from 14 residues. The junction had 8 bases not matched to a gene; V was cut back by 3 bases and J by 6 bases.

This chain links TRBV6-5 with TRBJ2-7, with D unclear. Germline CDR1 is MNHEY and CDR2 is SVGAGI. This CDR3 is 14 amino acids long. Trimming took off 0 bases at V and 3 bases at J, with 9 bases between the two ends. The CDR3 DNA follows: TGTGCCAGCAGTTACTCGAAACACGTCTACGAGCAGTACTTC. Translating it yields CASSYSKHVYEQYF.

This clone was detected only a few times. Here the CDR3 DNA reads TGTGCCAGCAGCGTAGACGGGGGGCCATATGGCTACACCTTC. Residues: CASSVDGGPYGYTF. This sequence joins TRBV9 and TRBJ1-2, with D maybe TRBD1 (6 bases). V shed 0 bases and J shed 5 bases, with 11 bases lying between them. This CDR3 contains 14 residues. Germline values: CDR1 SGDLS, CDR2 YYNGEE.

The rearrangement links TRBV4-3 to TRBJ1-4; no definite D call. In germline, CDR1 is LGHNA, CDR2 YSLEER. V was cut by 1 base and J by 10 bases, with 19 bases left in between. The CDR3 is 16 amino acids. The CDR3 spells CASSQVEGTAGIKLFF. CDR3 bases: TGCGCCAGCAGCCAAGTGGAAGGAACAGCCGGGATAAAACTGTTTTTT.

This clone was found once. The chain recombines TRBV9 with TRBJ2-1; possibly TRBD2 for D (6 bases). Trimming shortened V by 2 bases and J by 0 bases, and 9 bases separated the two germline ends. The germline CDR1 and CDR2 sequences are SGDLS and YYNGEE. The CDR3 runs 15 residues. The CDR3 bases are TGTGCCAGCAGCGTCGGGGGTTTCTCCTACAATGAGCAGTTCTTC. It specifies CASSVGGFSYNEQFF.

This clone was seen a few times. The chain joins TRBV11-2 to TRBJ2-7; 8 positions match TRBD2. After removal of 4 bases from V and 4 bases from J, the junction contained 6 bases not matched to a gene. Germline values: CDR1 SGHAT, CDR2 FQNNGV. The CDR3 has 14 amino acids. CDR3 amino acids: CASSSSRGGYEQYF. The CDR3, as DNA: TGTGCCAGCAGCTCTAGCCGGGGGGGGTACGAGCAGTACTTC.

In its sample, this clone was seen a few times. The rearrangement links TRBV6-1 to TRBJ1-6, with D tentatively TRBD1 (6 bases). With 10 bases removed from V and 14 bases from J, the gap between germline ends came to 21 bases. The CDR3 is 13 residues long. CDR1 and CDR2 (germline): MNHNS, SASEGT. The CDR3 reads CAITDTGHGALHF. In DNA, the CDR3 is TGTGCCATCACAGATACGGGACATGGAGCCCTCCACTTT.

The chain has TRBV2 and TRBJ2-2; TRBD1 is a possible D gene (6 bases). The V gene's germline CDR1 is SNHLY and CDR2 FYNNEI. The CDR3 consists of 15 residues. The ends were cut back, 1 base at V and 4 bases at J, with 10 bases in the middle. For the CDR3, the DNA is TGTGCCAGCAGTGAAGGGACAGAACTCACCGGGGAGCTGTTTTTT. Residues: CASSEGTELTGELFF.

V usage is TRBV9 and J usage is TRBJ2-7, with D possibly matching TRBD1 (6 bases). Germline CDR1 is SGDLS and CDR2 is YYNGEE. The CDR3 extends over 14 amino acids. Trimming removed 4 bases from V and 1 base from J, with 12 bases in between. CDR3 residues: CASSRDGQSYEQYF. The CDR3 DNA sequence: TGTGCCAGCAGCAGAGACGGACAGTCCTACGAGCAGTACTTC. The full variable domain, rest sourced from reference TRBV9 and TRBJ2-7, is DSGVTQTPKHLITATGQRVTLRCSPRSGDLSVYWYQQSLDQGLQFLIQYYNGEERAKGNILERFSAQQFPDLHSELNLSSLELGDSALYFCASSRDGQSYEQYFGPGTRLTVT.

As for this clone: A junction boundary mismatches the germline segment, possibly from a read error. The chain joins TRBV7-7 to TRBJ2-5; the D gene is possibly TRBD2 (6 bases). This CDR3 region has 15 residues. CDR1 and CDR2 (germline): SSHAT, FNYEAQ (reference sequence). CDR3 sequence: CASSSGVTVGETQYF. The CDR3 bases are TGTGCTAGCAGCTCGGGGGTGACAGTAGGAGAGACCCAGTACTTC.

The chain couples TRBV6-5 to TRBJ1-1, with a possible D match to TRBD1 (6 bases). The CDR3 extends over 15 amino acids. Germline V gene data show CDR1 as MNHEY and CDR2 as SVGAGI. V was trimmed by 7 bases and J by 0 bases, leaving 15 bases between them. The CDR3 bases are TGTGCCAGCACCTCCCCAGGGACATTGAACACTGAAGCTTTCTTT. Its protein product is CASTSPGTLNTEAFF.

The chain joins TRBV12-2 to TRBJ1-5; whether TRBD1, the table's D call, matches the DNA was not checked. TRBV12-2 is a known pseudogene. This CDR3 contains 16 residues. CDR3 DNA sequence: TGTGCAAGTCGCCAGGGGCCACAGCGTCGCAATCAGCCCCAGCATTTT. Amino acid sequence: CASRQGPQRRNQPQHF.

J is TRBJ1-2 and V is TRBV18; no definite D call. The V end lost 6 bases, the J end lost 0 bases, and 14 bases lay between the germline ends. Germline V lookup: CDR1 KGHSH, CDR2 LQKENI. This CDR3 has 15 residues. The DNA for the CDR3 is TGTGCCAGCTCCCCTGAAACCGGGACTAACTATGGCTACACCTTC. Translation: CASSPETGTNYGYTF.

The CDR3 region has the DNA TGTGCCAGCAGCTTAGTAGTTACAGGGGCTGGCTACACCTTC. It yields the protein CASSLVVTGAGYTF. The chain links TRBV7-2 to TRBJ1-2; 7 bases align to TRBD1. Germline lookup yields CDR1 SGHTA and CDR2 FQGNSA. This CDR3 contains 14 residues. J gave up 7 bases and V 1 base, and 6 bases lay outside the gene matches.

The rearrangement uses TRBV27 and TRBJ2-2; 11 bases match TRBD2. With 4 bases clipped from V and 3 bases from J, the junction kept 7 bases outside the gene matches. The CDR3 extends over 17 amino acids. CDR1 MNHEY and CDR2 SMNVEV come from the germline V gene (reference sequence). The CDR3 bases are TGTGCCAGCAGTTCCCTACTAGCGGGGGAAGACACCGGGGAGCTGTTTTTT. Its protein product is CASSSLLAGEDTGELFF.

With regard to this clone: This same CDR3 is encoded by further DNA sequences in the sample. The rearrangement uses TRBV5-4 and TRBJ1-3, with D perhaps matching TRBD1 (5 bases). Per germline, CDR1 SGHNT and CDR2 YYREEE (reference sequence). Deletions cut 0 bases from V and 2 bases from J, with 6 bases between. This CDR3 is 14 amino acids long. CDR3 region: CASSLAGAGNTIYF. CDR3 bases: TGTGCCAGCAGCTTGGCGGGGGCTGGAAACACCATATATTTT.

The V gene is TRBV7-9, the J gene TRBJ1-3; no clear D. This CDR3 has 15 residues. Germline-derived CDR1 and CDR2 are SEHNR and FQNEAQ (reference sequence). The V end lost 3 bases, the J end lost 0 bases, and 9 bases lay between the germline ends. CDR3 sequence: CASSFSVLSGNTIYF. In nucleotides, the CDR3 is TGTGCCAGCAGCTTTAGCGTACTCTCTGGAAACACCATATATTTT. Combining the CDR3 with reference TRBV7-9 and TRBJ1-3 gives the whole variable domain DTGVSQNPRHKITKRGQNVTFRCDPISEHNRLYWYRQTLGQGPEFLTYFQNEAQLEKSRLLSDRFSAERPKGSFSTLEIQRTEQGDSAMYLCASSFSVLSGNTIYFGEGSWLTVV.

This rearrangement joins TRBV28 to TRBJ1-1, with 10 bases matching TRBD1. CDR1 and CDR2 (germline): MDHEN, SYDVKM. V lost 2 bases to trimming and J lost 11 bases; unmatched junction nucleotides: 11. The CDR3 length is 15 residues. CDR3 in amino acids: CASSLGGTGAKGAFF. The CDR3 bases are TGTGCCAGCAGTTTAGGAGGGACAGGGGCTAAAGGGGCTTTCTTT.

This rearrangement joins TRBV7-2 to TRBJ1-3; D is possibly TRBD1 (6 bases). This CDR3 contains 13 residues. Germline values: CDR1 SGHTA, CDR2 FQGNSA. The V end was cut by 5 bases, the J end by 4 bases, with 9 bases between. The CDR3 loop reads CASSPDSGNTIYF. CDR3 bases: TGTGCCAGCAGCCCGGACAGCGGAAACACCATATATTTT.

CDR3 DNA: TGCAGCGTCGGACAGGGGAATTCACCCCTCCACTTT. It codes for CSVGQGNSPLHF. The chain couples TRBV29-1 to TRBJ1-6; 9 bases fit TRBD1. Unmatched junction bases numbered 1, after V lost 6 bases and J lost 7 bases. Germline V gives CDR1 SQVTM, CDR2 ANQGSEA. The CDR3 length is 12 residues.

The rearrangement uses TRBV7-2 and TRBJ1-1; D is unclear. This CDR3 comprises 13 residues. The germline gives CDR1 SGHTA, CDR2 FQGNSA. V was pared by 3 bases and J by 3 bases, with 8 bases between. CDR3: CASSFGRDTEAFF. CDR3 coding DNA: TGTGCCAGCAGCTTTGGGAGAGACACTGAAGCTTTCTTT.

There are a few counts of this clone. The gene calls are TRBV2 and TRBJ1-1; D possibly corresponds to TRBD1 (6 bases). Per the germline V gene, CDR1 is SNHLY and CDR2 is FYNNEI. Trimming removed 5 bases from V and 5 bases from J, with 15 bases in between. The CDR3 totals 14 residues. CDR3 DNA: TGTGCCAGCAGTCCCGAGGGGGGAGGGACTGAAGCTTTCTTT. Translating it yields CASSPEGGGTEAFF.

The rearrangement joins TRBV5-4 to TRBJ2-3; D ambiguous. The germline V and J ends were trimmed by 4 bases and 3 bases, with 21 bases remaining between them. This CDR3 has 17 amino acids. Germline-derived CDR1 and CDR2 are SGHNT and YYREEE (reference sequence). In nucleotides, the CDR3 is TGTGCCAGCAGCCCAGGAACCCAGGTTGAGTTAACAGATACGCAGTATTTT. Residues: CASSPGTQVELTDTQYF.